The 7 T cell receptor beta chains presented below share a single source sample, sequenced in a study of blood T cells in healthy people across ages. PCR was performed a second time for about 7 to 11 cycles using a sample-barcoded 5' primer and a J-beta primer mix. In TCRdb, the 5' RACE reads were re-called with MiXCR into one record per CDR3 protein. The table has about 620,000 distinct CDR3 sequences, around 52% seen once. Sequenced material: blood. These receptors all come from a woman of 80 years or more in good health.

The chain employs TRBV4-3 and TRBJ2-5, with 11 bases lining up with TRBD2. Per the germline V gene, CDR1 is LGHNA and CDR2 is YSLEER. The CDR3 consists of 17 residues. With 0 bases clipped from V and 1 base from J, the junction kept 4 bases outside the gene matches. The CDR3 bases are TGCGCCAGCAGCCAAGATGTCCTAGCGGGGGGCCAAGAGACCCAGTACTTC. Translated: CASSQDVLAGGQETQYF.

The chain uses TRBV7-9 and TRBJ2-2; 10 bases align to TRBD2. CDR1 is SEHNR, CDR2 FQNEAQ, per germline (reference sequence). Trimming cost V 2 bases and J 2 bases; bases outside gene matches: 2. This CDR3 region has 16 residues. DNA of the CDR3: TGTGCCAGCAGCTTAAGACTAGCGGGTAACACCGGGGAGCTGTTTTTT. Its protein is CASSLRLAGNTGELFF.

The CDR3 protein is CSAKESQGSGELFF. DNA for the CDR3: TGCAGTGCTAAAGAATCACAGGGTTCCGGGGAGCTGTTTTTT. This chain links TRBV20-1 with TRBJ2-2; D possibly corresponds to TRBD1 (6 bases). CDR3 length equals 14 residues. The V gene lost 4 bases and the J gene lost 6 bases, with 15 bases spanning the gap. Germline-derived CDR1 and CDR2 are DFQATT and SNEGSKA (reference sequence).

The chain employs TRBV7-9 and TRBJ1-4; the match to TRBD1 covers 7 bases. Germline loops: CDR1 SEHNR, CDR2 FQNEAQ (reference sequence). J was trimmed by 1 base and V by 2 bases; bases with no gene match: 4. The CDR3 contains 16 residues. The CDR3 DNA sequence: TGTGCCAGCAGCTTAAACAGGGGCGGAACTAATGAAAAACTGTTTTTT. Its protein product is CASSLNRGGTNEKLFF.

The chain joins TRBV21-1 to TRBJ2-5; TRBD1 was called by the table and not checked on the DNA. TRBV21-1 is deemed a pseudogene. CDR3 size: 14 residues. The CDR3 reads CASRLQGEYGTQYF. The CDR3 DNA sequence: TGTGCCAGCAGGTTACAGGGGGAGTACGGGACCCAGTACTTC.

Of note for this clonotype: A much larger clonotype is one base distant, so this may be a read error. The chain is built from TRBV5-1 and TRBJ2-5; D is uncertain. CDR1 is SGHRS, CDR2 YFSETQ, per germline. The CDR3 is made up of 16 amino acids. The chain's CDR3 is CAGSLAAGPYQETQYF. For the CDR3, the DNA is TGCGCCGGCAGCTTGGCGGCAGGACCGTACCAAGAGACCCAGTACTTC.

This clonotype occurred a few times. The rearrangement uses TRBV25-1 and TRBJ2-3; no firm D call. This CDR3 has 12 residues. Germline lookup yields CDR1 MGHDK and CDR2 SYGVNS. Deletions cut 1 base from V and 4 bases from J, with 3 bases between. CDR3 bases: TGTGCCAGCAGTGAATTCCCAGATACGCAGTATTTT. Its translation: CASSEFPDTQYF.